The 9 T cell receptor beta chains listed next were all sequenced from one sample in a study of beta chain features in type 1 diabetes. The authors reverse transcribed all of the isolated RNA, so sequencing captured expressed TCRB transcripts. Libraries were prepared by immunoSEQ multiplex PCR; TCRdb keeps only in-frame clonotypes and omits some of them. The sample includes around 180,000 clones, 13% of them seen just once. The source material was central memory CD4+ T cells from blood. These receptor sequences come from a woman under 30 in good health.

This clone turned up a few times. V is TRBV28 and J is TRBJ2-7, with 8 nucleotides matching TRBD1. The CDR3 runs 15 residues. The junction had 11 bases not matched to a gene; V was cut back by 5 bases and J by 5 bases. Germline V CDR1 and CDR2: MDHEN, SYDVKM. The CDR3 DNA is TGTGCCAGCAGTCCTTCTCAGGCAGGGGGCCACGAGCAGTACTTC. This gives the protein CASSPSQAGGHEQYF. Full variable domain (rest looked up from reference TRBV28 and TRBJ2-7): DVKVTQSSRYLVKRTGEKVFLECVQDMDHENMFWYRQDPGLGLRLIYFSYDVKMKEKGDIPEGYSVSREKKERFSLILESASTNQTSMYLCASSPSQAGGHEQYFGPGTRLTVT.

The gene calls are TRBV4-3 and TRBJ2-5; 8 nucleotides agree with TRBD2. The CDR3 is 21 amino acids. V lost 0 bases and J lost 7; bases outside the gene matches: 25. CDR1 LGHNA and CDR2 YSLEER come from the germline V gene. CDR3 sequence: CASSQDPSGRTSHTESATQYF. The DNA for the CDR3 is TGCGCCAGCAGCCAAGATCCATCGGGAAGGACTAGCCATACTGAATCTGCGACCCAGTACTTC.

In this sample, this clone turned up a few times. V gene TRBV4-2 combines with J gene TRBJ1-2; maybe TRBD1 (6 bases). Germline V gene data show CDR1 as LGHNA and CDR2 as YNFKEQ. The CDR3 is 14 residues long. Between the trimmed V and J ends, which lost 3 bases and 0 bases, there was a span of 8 bases. The CDR3 spells CASSQGHSNYGYTF. The CDR3 DNA follows: TGTGCCAGCAGCCAGGGACATTCTAACTATGGCTACACCTTC.

V and J are TRBV5-1 and TRBJ2-7, with TRBD2 identical over 9 bases. The germline V gene has CDR1 SGHRS and CDR2 YFSETQ. J lost 6 bases, V lost 2 bases, and 9 bases had no gene match. CDR3 size: 15 residues. The CDR3 spells CASSFGGRASLEQYF. The CDR3 nucleotides are TGCGCCAGCAGCTTCGGCGGGAGGGCCTCCCTCGAGCAGTACTTC.

The chain recombines TRBV7-6 with TRBJ2-5; TRBD1 matches 8 bases. This CDR3 is 15 amino acids long. The germline gives CDR1 SGHVS, CDR2 FNYEAQ. Trimming took 2 bases from V and 2 from J; bases not matched to a gene: 4. Here the CDR3 reads CASSLTWDRQETQYF. The CDR3 DNA reads as TGTGCCAGCAGCTTAACCTGGGACAGGCAAGAGACCCAGTACTTC.

The chain links TRBV7-2 to TRBJ2-5; D is uncertain. The V end lost 1 base, the J end lost 6 bases, and 12 bases lay between the germline ends. This CDR3 has 14 residues. Germline CDR1 and CDR2: SGHTA and FQGNSA. CDR3 nucleotide sequence: TGTGCCAGCAGCTTAGTAGCCGACCTAAAGACCCAGTACTTC. As protein: CASSLVADLKTQYF.

This clone appeared a few times. The chain uses TRBV2 and TRBJ2-5; maybe TRBD1 (5 bases). The length of the CDR3 is 13 residues. V lost 6 bases and J 5 bases, leaving 13 bases between the germline ends. From germline, CDR1 is SNHLY and CDR2 FYNNEI. The CDR3 DNA is TGTGCCAGCAGCCGGAACAGGTGGGAGACCCAGTACTTC. Its translation: CASSRNRWETQYF.

CDR3 protein: CASSGGSGSTDTQYF. The DNA of the CDR3 is TGTGCCAGCAGCGGTGGTAGCGGGAGTACAGATACGCAGTATTTT. V and J are TRBV28 and TRBJ2-3; 9 bases are a match to TRBD2. V was pared by 6 bases and J by 3 bases, with 7 bases of the junction left unmatched. CDR3 size: 15 residues. Germline-derived CDR1 and CDR2 are MDHEN and SYDVKM.

The rearrangement uses TRBV5-1 and TRBJ2-1; a possible D gene is TRBD2 (6 bases). Deletions cut 5 bases from V and 2 bases from J, with 14 bases between. Germline V lookup: CDR1 SGHRS, CDR2 YFSETQ. The CDR3 covers 15 residues. CDR3 nucleotides: TGCGCCAGCAGGCAGGGAGGTGGGGCCTACAATGAGCAGTTCTTC. Translation: CASRQGGGAYNEQFF.